This T cell receptor (beta chain) came from a study of T cell changes during pregnancy in multiple sclerosis. V was shortened by 5 bases and J by 2 bases, with 12 bases between the two germline ends. The CDR3 spans 14 residues. CDR1 is SGHNT and CDR2 is YENEEA in the germline V gene. Generated by immunoSEQ multiplex PCR, the TCRdb table keeps only in-frame clones and is missing some. The data show tens of thousands of clones, with about 92% seen just once and 5% to 6% held by the top ten. The source of this sequence is a female donor with multiple sclerosis, enrolled in a pregnancy study. The source material was CD8+ T cells from peripheral blood mononuclear cells, sampled in the third trimester of pregnancy. The V and J genes are TRBV11-3 and TRBJ1-1; D uncertain. CDR3 in amino acids: CASSPPGINTEAFF. CDR3 coding DNA: TGTGCCAGCAGCCCTCCGGGGATCAACACTGAAGCTTTCTTT.